These 5 T cell receptor beta chains were all obtained from the same sample, sequenced in a study of Ad26.COV2.S vaccination and SARS-CoV-2 variants (dated by TCRdb to 2020 to 2022). The time point label of this sample denotes: individuals recovered from natural SARS-CoV-2 infection. Library preparation employed the immunoSEQ multiplex PCR assay. TCRdb's version of the immuneACCESS table is confined to in-frame rearrangements and falls short of the full clone set. An unresolved V gene accounts for under half of the shortfall where checked; the remainder is of unknown origin. Recorded for this sample are roughly 150,000 clones; around 86% of them occurred a single time. The ten largest make up approximately 5% of the sample. This material consisted of peripheral blood, taken after recovery from COVID-19. The receptors derive from a human donor who had recovered from COVID-19.

The chain uses TRBV19 and TRBJ1-1; a weak D match, TRBD1 (5 bases). Deletions cut 7 bases from V and 0 bases from J, with 15 bases between. CDR3 size: 15 residues. Germline lookup yields CDR1 LNHDA and CDR2 SQIVND (reference sequence). CDR3 nucleotide sequence: TGTGCCAGTAATTCCAGGGACGGCATGAACACTGAAGCTTTCTTT. Translated: CASNSRDGMNTEAFF.

The V call is TRBV11-2, the J call TRBJ2-7; the D gene could be TRBD1 or TRBD2 (5 bases each). The CDR3 has 13 residues. V was cut by 11 bases and J by 2 bases, with 16 bases left in between. In germline, CDR1 is SGHAT, CDR2 FQNNGV. Written as DNA, the CDR3 is TGTGCCTGCGGCGAGGGGCCAACCTACGAGCAGTACTTC. This gives the protein CACGEGPTYEQYF.

The sample holds one count of this clone. The rearrangement links TRBV29-1 to TRBJ2-5; D might be TRBD1 or TRBD2, each matching 6 bases. CDR3 length: 13 amino acids. Germline CDR1 reads SQVTM; CDR2 reads ANQGSEA. Deletions cut 6 bases from V and 5 bases from J, with 16 bases between. CDR3 coding DNA: TGCAGCGTGATACAACAGGGACTGGAGACCCAGTACTTC. Protein sequence: CSVIQQGLETQYF.

This clone was detected only once. The chain uses TRBV2 and TRBJ2-2, with a tentative D call TRBD2 (7 bases). The CDR3 runs to 16 residues. The ends were cut back, 4 bases at V and 5 bases at J, with 17 bases in the middle. Germline V gene data show CDR1 as SNHLY and CDR2 as FYNNEI. In nucleotides, the CDR3 is TGTGCCAGCAGTGGCGGGGGCGGGGGCGGGACCGGGGAGCTGTTTTTT. This encodes CASSGGGGGGTGELFF.

This clone occurred once. The chain joins TRBV7-2 to TRBJ2-1, with 9 bases lining up with TRBD1. Germline assignment: CDR1 SGHTA and CDR2 FQGNSA. CDR3 length equals 15 residues. V was pared by 5 bases and J by 6 bases, with 8 bases of the junction left unmatched. CDR3 nucleotides: TGTGCCAGCAGCCCTCGGACAGGGGATCCCAATGAGCAGTTCTTC. It translates to CASSPRTGDPNEQFF. The complete variable domain, with remaining parts taken from reference TRBV7-2 and TRBJ2-1, reads GAGVSQSPSNKVTEKGKDVELRCDPISGHTALYWYRQSLGQGLEFLIYFQGNSAPDKSGLPSDRFSAERTGGSVSTLTIQRTQQEDSAVYLCASSPRTGDPNEQFFGPGTRLTVL.